This is a list of T cell receptor beta chains from one sample in a study of cytomegalovirus exposure and HLA in healthy donors. Clones were read by immunoSEQ multiplex PCR, and TCRdb kept only the in-frame ones, dropping some. Of tens of thousands of clones listed, 64% were seen once; the top ten hold 2% to 2.5%. Sequencing input: PBMCs. The receptor source for this set is a human donor in good health. Both conserved end residues are part of each CDR3. D genes are given only for firm matches. Not all rows give a size; the values are once, few, many and, for expanded clones, a class.

D gene: TRBD1; V gene: TRBV7-2; J gene: TRBJ1-2; clone size: NA; CDR3 protein: CASSLTGTDSGYGYTF; CDR3 DNA: TGTGCCAGCAGCTTAACCGGGACAGATAGTGGGTATGGCTACACCTTC
D gene: NA; V gene: TRBV7-7; J gene: TRBJ2-2; clone size: NA; CDR3 protein: CASSLVGGPDTGELFF; CDR3 DNA: TGTGCCAGCAGCTTAGTCGGGGGGCCCGACACCGGGGAGCTGTTTTTT
D gene: NA; V gene: TRBV7-2; J gene: TRBJ1-5; clone size: NA; CDR3 protein: CASSLAPGNQPQHF; CDR3 DNA: TGTGCCAGCAGCTTAGCCCCAGGGAATCAGCCCCAGCATTTT
D gene: NA; V gene: TRBV6-1; J gene: TRBJ2-7; clone size: NA; CDR3 protein: CASRRTGTHSYEQYF; CDR3 DNA: TGTGCCAGCAGGAGAACCGGGACACACTCCTACGAGCAGTACTTC
D gene: TRBD1; V gene: TRBV7-9; J gene: TRBJ1-6; clone size: NA; CDR3 protein: CASSLSWGQGDHSPLHF; CDR3 DNA: TGTGCCAGCAGCTTATCGTGGGGACAGGGGGATCATTCACCCCTCCACTTT
D gene: TRBD1; V gene: TRBV5-1; J gene: TRBJ2-1; clone size: few; CDR3 protein: CASSLGDREYNEQFF; CDR3 DNA: TGCGCCAGCAGCTTGGGGGACAGAGAGTACAATGAGCAGTTCTTC
D gene: NA; V gene: TRBV4-3; J gene: TRBJ2-2; clone size: NA; CDR3 protein: CASSHGQGAGELFF; CDR3 DNA: TGCGCCAGCAGCCACGGTCAGGGCGCCGGGGAGCTGTTTTTT
D gene: TRBD1; V gene: TRBV6-5; J gene: TRBJ1-2; clone size: few; CDR3 protein: CASNLDRALGGYTF; CDR3 DNA: TGTGCCAGCAACCTGGACAGGGCCTTGGGTGGCTACACCTTC
D gene: NA; V gene: TRBV7-9; J gene: TRBJ2-7; clone size: NA; CDR3 protein: CASSLGQGLTYEQYF; CDR3 DNA: TGTGCCAGCAGCTTAGGCCAGGGATTAACCTACGAGCAGTACTTC
D gene: NA; V gene: TRBV9; J gene: TRBJ2-1; clone size: few; CDR3 protein: CASSVGDRGSIGTSGQYNEQFF; CDR3 DNA: TGTGCCAGCAGCGTAGGGGACAGGGGGTCGATTGGGACTAGCGGGCAGTACAATGAGCAGTTCTTC
D gene: NA; V gene: TRBV19; J gene: TRBJ2-1; clone size: once; CDR3 protein: CASTLDGAYNEQFF; CDR3 DNA: TGTGCCAGTACCTTGGACGGGGCCTACAATGAGCAGTTCTTC
D gene: TRBD1; V gene: TRBV5-4; J gene: TRBJ1-1; clone size: NA; CDR3 protein: CASSLPYTGGANTEAFF; CDR3 DNA: TGTGCCAGCAGCTTGCCCTACACAGGGGGAGCGAACACTGAAGCTTTCTTT
D gene: NA; V gene: TRBV4-2; J gene: TRBJ1-4; clone size: NA; CDR3 protein: CASSQDAGDLNEKLFF; CDR3 DNA: TGTGCCAGCAGCCAAGATGCGGGCGATCTTAATGAAAAACTGTTTTTT
D gene: TRBD2; V gene: TRBV4-3; J gene: TRBJ2-3; clone size: NA; CDR3 protein: CASSQDLSAGSTDTQYF; CDR3 DNA: TGCGCCAGCAGCCAAGATCTTTCAGCGGGGAGCACAGATACGCAGTATTTT
D gene: TRBD2; V gene: TRBV29-1; J gene: TRBJ2-1; clone size: NA; CDR3 protein: CSCQRGVVDEQFF; CDR3 DNA: TGCAGCTGCCAGCGGGGGGTTGTAGATGAGCAGTTCTTC
D gene: NA; V gene: TRBV6-5; J gene: TRBJ1-4; clone size: few; CDR3 protein: CASSDILLREKLFF; CDR3 DNA: TGTGCCAGCAGTGATATATTATTGAGGGAAAAACTGTTTTTT
D gene: TRBD1; V gene: TRBV4-3; J gene: TRBJ1-3; clone size: NA; CDR3 protein: CASSQELPDRGQGNTIYF; CDR3 DNA: TGCGCCAGCAGCCAAGAACTCCCCGACAGGGGGCAAGGAAACACCATATATTTT
D gene: NA; V gene: TRBV6-1; J gene: TRBJ1-2; clone size: NA; CDR3 protein: CASSEQARGYTF; CDR3 DNA: TGTGCCAGCAGTGAGCAGGCCCGTGGCTACACCTTC
D gene: TRBD1; V gene: TRBV11-3; J gene: TRBJ1-5; clone size: NA; CDR3 protein: CASTKTTGLHESNQPQHF; CDR3 DNA: TGTGCCAGCACCAAAACGACAGGGCTTCACGAAAGCAATCAGCCCCAGCATTTT
D gene: NA; V gene: TRBV11-2; J gene: TRBJ1-3; clone size: NA; CDR3 protein: CASSLGAGGNTIYF; CDR3 DNA: TGTGCCAGCAGCTTAGGAGCGGGTGGAAACACCATATATTTT
D gene: TRBD2; V gene: TRBV6-1; J gene: TRBJ2-3; clone size: NA; CDR3 protein: CASSDTWTSGADTQYF; CDR3 DNA: TGTGCCAGCAGTGATACCTGGACTAGCGGGGCAGATACGCAGTATTTT
D gene: NA; V gene: TRBV6-1; J gene: TRBJ1-1; clone size: few; CDR3 protein: CASIPGGSYTEAFF; CDR3 DNA: TGTGCCAGCATCCCCGGAGGAAGCTATACTGAAGCTTTCTTT
D gene: NA; V gene: TRBV7-3; J gene: TRBJ1-4; clone size: NA; CDR3 protein: CASSPRSGDKLFF; CDR3 DNA: TGTGCCAGCAGCCCCAGGTCGGGGGACAAACTGTTTTTT
D gene: TRBD1; V gene: TRBV12-5; J gene: TRBJ1-2; clone size: NA; CDR3 protein: CASGSQGAYGYTF; CDR3 DNA: TGTGCTAGTGGTTCCCAGGGGGCATATGGCTACACCTTC
D gene: NA; V gene: TRBV4-3; J gene: TRBJ1-4; clone size: once; CDR3 protein: CASSPFGGANEKLFF; CDR3 DNA: TGCGCCAGCAGCCCCTTCGGGGGGGCTAATGAAAAACTGTTTTTT
D gene: TRBD2; V gene: TRBV5-7; J gene: TRBJ2-7; clone size: NA; CDR3 protein: CASSLSGGTYEQYF; CDR3 DNA: TGTGCCAGCAGCCTGAGCGGGGGTACCTACGAGCAGTACTTC
D gene: NA; V gene: TRBV7-9; J gene: TRBJ2-4; clone size: NA; CDR3 protein: CASSLLQPGAKNIQYF; CDR3 DNA: TGTGCCAGCAGCTTACTTCAGCCAGGAGCCAAAAACATTCAGTACTTC
D gene: NA; V gene: TRBV9; J gene: TRBJ2-2; clone size: NA; CDR3 protein: CASSAVSYTGELFF; CDR3 DNA: TGTGCCAGCAGCGCGGTCTCGTACACCGGGGAGCTGTTTTTT
D gene: NA; V gene: TRBV6-6; J gene: TRBJ1-4; clone size: NA; CDR3 protein: CASSRGGQDEKLFF; CDR3 DNA: TGTGCCAGCAGTCGAGGAGGGCAGGATGAAAAACTGTTTTTT
D gene: NA; V gene: TRBV29-1; J gene: TRBJ1-1; clone size: few; CDR3 protein: CSVGPGNTEAFF; CDR3 DNA: TGCAGCGTGGGTCCGGGAAACACTGAAGCTTTCTTT
D gene: TRBD1; V gene: TRBV27; J gene: TRBJ2-7; clone size: NA; CDR3 protein: CASSIRDRGEQYF; CDR3 DNA: TGTGCCAGCAGTATCAGGGACAGGGGTGAGCAGTACTTC
D gene: TRBD1; V gene: TRBV18; J gene: TRBJ2-7; clone size: NA; CDR3 protein: CASSPGQGDRYEQYF; CDR3 DNA: TGTGCCAGCTCACCCGGACAGGGAGATCGATACGAGCAGTACTTC
D gene: TRBD1; V gene: TRBV19; J gene: TRBJ2-7; clone size: NA; CDR3 protein: CASSIEDRDYEQYF; CDR3 DNA: TGTGCCAGTAGTATTGAGGACAGGGACTACGAGCAGTACTTC
D gene: TRBD1; V gene: TRBV5-5; J gene: TRBJ2-2; clone size: NA; CDR3 protein: CASRRQGADTGELFF; CDR3 DNA: TGTGCCAGCAGGAGACAGGGGGCGGACACCGGGGAGCTGTTTTTT
D gene: TRBD2; V gene: TRBV5-1; J gene: TRBJ2-3; clone size: NA; CDR3 protein: CASSPGLDGPDTQYF; CDR3 DNA: TGCGCCAGCAGCCCCGGACTAGACGGCCCAGATACGCAGTATTTT
D gene: TRBD1; V gene: TRBV11-3; J gene: TRBJ2-5; clone size: NA; CDR3 protein: CASSLEDRGGTQYF; CDR3 DNA: TGTGCCAGCAGCTTAGAGGACAGGGGGGGGACCCAGTACTTC
D gene: NA; V gene: TRBV7-9; J gene: TRBJ2-3; clone size: NA; CDR3 protein: CASPLGGPSTDTQYF; CDR3 DNA: TGTGCCAGCCCCTTAGGCGGCCCTAGCACAGATACGCAGTATTTT